This T cell receptor beta chain was recovered during a study of blood T cells in healthy people across ages (dated by TCRdb to between 2014 and 2017). Study-wide context: In model experiments, roughly one uniquely barcoded TCR beta cDNA molecule per two T cells was captured by template switching. Four age groups were formed from the donors: young (average roughly 15 years), middle-aged (approximately 39), aged (approximately 60) and long-lived (82). To avoid experimental bias, donors of different ages were distributed randomly across sequencing lanes. Using the same blood draw, the study looked at two additional independent replicas of 1 million unique cDNA reads for two donors, one aged 18 to 30 and the other aged 80 or older. To track age-related changes in TCR beta repertoire diversity, the study relied on deep sequencing normalized with unique cDNA molecular identifiers. What the work shows at the level of the full study, not this receptor alone: As age increased, observed TCR beta diversity per million T cells dropped in a roughly linear way, and a significant reduction was already evident by age 40. Compared with the aged group, the long-lived group had more naive CD4+ T cells, fewer expanded clones and increased TCR diversity, suggesting age selection. Donor CMV infection status was unknown, potentially confounding age-related changes in expanded clonotypes. A strong correlation was found between observed TCR beta diversity and the percentage of naive T cells measured by flow cytometry. Total diversity estimates from one million sequenced T cells were considered lower bounds and underestimates. Bulk unsorted PBMC profiling prevented conclusive comparison of naive and antigen-experienced compartments.

As regards this clonotype: Its cognate antigen has yet to be identified. One base away there is no much larger clone; base qualities are not given.

Systemically healthy Caucasian individuals from Russia, some 38 in total and aged roughly 6 to 95 years, were included as donors. Around 9.7 milliliters of peripheral blood were collected from each donor into EDTA-treated Vacutainer tubes. Ficoll-Paque density-gradient centrifugation was used to isolate PBMCs, with at least 7 million per sample. Trizol reagent was used to extract total RNA from the PBMCs, yielding at least 6 micrograms per sample. For every donor, flow cytometry on a PBMC aliquot measured the percentage of naive CD45RAhigh/CD27high T cells. The receptor library was made with 5' RACE. TCRdb records Illumina HiSeq 2500 as the sequencer. The second PCR ran for roughly 6 to 11 cycles and used a J-beta primer mix along with a sample-barcoded 5' primer. A unique molecular identifier was introduced onto each TCR beta cDNA molecule by a template-switch 5' adaptor carrying 12 random nucleotides. Each sample yielded at least 3 million CDR3-containing paired-end reads. The Mint cDNA synthesis kit, primed by a TRBC-specific oligonucleotide, was used to synthesize first-strand cDNA from all RNA. Following uracil-DNA glycosylase treatment, all cDNA underwent a first 18-cycle PCR with the universal primers M1SS and BC2_uni_R. Turning to the authors' computational methods: For normalization, 1 million high-quality reads, each with a distinct molecular identifier, were randomly selected from each sample. Reads with shared molecular identifiers were discarded instead of being binned into consensus sequences. CDR3 identification, clonotype clustering and error correction used MiTCR with a Q25 quality threshold and the strictest error-elimination algorithm. A nonparametric unseen species model using Euler transformation provided a lower-bound estimate of total TCR beta diversity. TCRdb ran its own pipeline on the public reads, namely fastp trimming at Q25 and MiXCR clone calling, and kept in-frame beta chains. Rows are unified per CDR3 protein, each entry keeping the most common DNA and genes. TCRdb's processing, not the authors' own work, is the source of the V and J calls. The sample includes 650,000 or so distinct CDR3 sequences, with roughly half observed a single time. The top ten constitute approximately 13% of the sample.

At the junction V is shortened by 0 bases and J by 6 bases, with 20 bases in between. From its cysteine to its phenylalanine, the CDR3 spans 17 amino acids. Solely the CDR3 DNA is kept, with 51 bases framed from the first base. CDR1 LGHNA and CDR2 YNFKEQ are derived from the germline V gene. This TCR derives from a woman at least 80 years old in good health. This receptor chain uses TRBV4-2 and TRBJ1-1; the D gene is possibly TRBD1, with 6 bases matching. The specimen was blood. The CDR3 sequence is CASSQDPRPSGGAEAFF. The bases are TGTGCCAGCAGCCAAGATCCACGTCCCTCCGGGGGCGCTGAAGCTTTCTTT.